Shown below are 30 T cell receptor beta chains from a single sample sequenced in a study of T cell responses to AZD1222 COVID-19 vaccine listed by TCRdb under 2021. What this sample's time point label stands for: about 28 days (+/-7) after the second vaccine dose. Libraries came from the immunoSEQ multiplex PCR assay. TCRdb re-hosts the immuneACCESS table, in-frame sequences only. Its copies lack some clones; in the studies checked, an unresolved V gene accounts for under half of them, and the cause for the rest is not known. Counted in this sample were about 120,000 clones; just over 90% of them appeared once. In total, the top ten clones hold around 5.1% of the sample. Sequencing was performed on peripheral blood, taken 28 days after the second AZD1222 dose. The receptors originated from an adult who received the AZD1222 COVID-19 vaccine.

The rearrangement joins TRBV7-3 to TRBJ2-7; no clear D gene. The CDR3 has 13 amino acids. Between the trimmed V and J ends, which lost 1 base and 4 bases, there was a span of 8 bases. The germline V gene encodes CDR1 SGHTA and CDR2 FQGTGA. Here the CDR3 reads CASSLNSLYEQYF. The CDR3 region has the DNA TGTGCCAGCAGCTTAAATAGTCTGTACGAGCAGTACTTC. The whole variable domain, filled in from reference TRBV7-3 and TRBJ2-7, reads GAGVSQTPSNKVTEKGKYVELRCDPISGHTALYWYRQSLGQGPEFLIYFQGTGAADDSGLPNDRFFAVRPEGSVSTLKIQRTERGDSAVYLCASSLNSLYEQYFGPGTRLTVT.

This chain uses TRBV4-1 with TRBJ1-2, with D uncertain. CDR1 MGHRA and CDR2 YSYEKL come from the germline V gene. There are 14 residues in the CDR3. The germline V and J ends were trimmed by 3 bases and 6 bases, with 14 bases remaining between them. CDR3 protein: CASSQTGFLDGYTF. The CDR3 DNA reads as TGCGCCAGCAGCCAGACCGGGTTTCTAGATGGCTACACCTTC.

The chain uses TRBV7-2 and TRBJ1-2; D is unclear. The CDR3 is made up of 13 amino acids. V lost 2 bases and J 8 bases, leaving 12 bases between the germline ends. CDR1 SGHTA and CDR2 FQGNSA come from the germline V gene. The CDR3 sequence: CASSLNLSGGYTF. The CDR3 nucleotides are TGTGCCAGCAGCTTAAACCTCAGTGGGGGCTACACCTTC.

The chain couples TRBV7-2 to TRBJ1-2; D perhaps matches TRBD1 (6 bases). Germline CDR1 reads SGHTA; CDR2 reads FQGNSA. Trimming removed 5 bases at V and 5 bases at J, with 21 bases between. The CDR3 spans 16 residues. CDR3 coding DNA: TGTGCCAGCAGCCCTCCCCCTCACAGGGAGTTGTATGGCTACACCTTC. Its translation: CASSPPPHRELYGYTF.

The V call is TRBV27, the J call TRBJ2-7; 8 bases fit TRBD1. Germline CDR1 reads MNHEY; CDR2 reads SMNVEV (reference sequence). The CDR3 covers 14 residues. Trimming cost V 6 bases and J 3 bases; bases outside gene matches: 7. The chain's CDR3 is CASRYAGTGYEQYF. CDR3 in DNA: TGTGCCAGCAGATACGCCGGGACAGGCTACGAGCAGTACTTC.

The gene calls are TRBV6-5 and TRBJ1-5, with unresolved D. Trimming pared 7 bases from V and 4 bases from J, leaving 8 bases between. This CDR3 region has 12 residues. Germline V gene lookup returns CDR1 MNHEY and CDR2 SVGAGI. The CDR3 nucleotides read TGTGCCAGCAACCGGCCGAATCAGCCCCAGCATTTT. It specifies CASNRPNQPQHF.

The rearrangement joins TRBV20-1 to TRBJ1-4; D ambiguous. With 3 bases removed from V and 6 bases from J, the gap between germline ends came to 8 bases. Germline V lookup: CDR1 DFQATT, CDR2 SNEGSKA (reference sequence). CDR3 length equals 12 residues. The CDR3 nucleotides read TGCAGTGCTAGTTCCGTTGATGAAAAACTGTTTTTT. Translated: CSASSVDEKLFF.

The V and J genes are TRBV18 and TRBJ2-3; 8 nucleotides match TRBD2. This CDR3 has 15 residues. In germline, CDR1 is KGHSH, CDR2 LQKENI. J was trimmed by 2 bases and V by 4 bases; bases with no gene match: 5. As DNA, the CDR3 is TGTGCCAGCTCACTTGGACTAGCAGACACAGATACGCAGTATTTT. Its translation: CASSLGLADTDTQYF.

This CDR3 is CASSLPWPLNEQYF. The CDR3, as DNA: TGTGCCAGCAGCTTGCCCTGGCCCCTCAACGAGCAGTACTTC. V gene TRBV7-9 combines with J gene TRBJ2-7; D unclear. With 3 bases removed from V and 5 bases from J, the gap between germline ends came to 14 bases. The CDR3 sequence is 14 residues long. Germline V gives CDR1 SEHNR, CDR2 FQNEAQ (reference sequence).

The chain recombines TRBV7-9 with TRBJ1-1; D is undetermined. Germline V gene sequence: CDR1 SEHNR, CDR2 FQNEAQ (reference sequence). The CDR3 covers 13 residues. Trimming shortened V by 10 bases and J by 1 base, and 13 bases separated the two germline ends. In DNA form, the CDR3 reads TGTGCCATAGGGCGGGTCCCGAACACTGAAGCTTTCTTT. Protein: CAIGRVPNTEAFF.

The CDR3 sequence: CASSLTGMETQYF. The CDR3 region has the DNA TGTGCCAGCAGCCTAACAGGGATGGAGACCCAGTACTTC. This chain links TRBV5-5 with TRBJ2-5; TRBD1 might be the D (6 bases). The V end lost 4 bases, the J end lost 5 bases, and 12 bases lay between the germline ends. The length of the CDR3 is 13 residues. CDR1 is SGHKS, CDR2 YYEKEE, per germline (reference sequence).

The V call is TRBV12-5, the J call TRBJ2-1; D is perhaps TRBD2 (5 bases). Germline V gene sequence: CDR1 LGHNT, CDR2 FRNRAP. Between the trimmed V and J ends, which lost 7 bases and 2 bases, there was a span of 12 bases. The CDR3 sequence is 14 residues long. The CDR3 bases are TGTGCTAGTGCCCAGGACTTAGCCTACAATGAGCAGTTCTTC. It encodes CASAQDLAYNEQFF. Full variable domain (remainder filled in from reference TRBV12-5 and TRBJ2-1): DARVTQTPRHKVTEMGQEVTMRCQPILGHNTVFWYRQTMMQGLELLAYFRNRAPLDDSGMPKDRFSAEMPDATLATLKIQPSEPRDSAVYFCASAQDLAYNEQFFGPGTRLTVL.

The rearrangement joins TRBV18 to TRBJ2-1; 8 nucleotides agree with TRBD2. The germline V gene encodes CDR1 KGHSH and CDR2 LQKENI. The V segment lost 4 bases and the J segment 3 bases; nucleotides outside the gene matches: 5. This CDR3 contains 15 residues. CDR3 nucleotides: TGTGCCAGCTCACTCTCGGGGGGGGACTACAATGAGCAGTTCTTC. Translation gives CASSLSGGDYNEQFF.

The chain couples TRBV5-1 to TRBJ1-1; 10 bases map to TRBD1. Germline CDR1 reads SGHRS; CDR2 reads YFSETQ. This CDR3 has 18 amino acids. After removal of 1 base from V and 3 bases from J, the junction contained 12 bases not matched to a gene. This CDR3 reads CASSLYGTGVLSDTEAFF. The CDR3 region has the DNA TGCGCCAGCAGCTTGTATGGGACAGGGGTCTTGTCGGACACTGAAGCTTTCTTT.

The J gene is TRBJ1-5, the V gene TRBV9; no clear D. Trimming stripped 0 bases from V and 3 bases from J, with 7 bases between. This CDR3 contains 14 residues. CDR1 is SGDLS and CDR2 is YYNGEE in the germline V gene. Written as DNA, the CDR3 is TGTGCCAGCAGCGTAGGAGGGAACAATCAGCCCCAGCATTTT. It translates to CASSVGGNNQPQHF.

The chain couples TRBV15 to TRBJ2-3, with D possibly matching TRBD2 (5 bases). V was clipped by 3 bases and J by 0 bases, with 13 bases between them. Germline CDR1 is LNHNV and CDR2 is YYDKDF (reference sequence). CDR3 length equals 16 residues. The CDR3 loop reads CATSRKSGGSTDTQYF. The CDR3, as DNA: TGTGCCACCAGCAGGAAATCCGGCGGGAGCACAGATACGCAGTATTTT.

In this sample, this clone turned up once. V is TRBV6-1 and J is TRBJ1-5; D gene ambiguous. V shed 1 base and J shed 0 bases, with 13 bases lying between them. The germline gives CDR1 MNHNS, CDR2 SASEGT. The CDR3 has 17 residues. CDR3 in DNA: TGTGCCAGCAGTGAAGTGAGGGCGGACTATAGCAATCAGCCCCAGCATTTT. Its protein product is CASSEVRADYSNQPQHF.

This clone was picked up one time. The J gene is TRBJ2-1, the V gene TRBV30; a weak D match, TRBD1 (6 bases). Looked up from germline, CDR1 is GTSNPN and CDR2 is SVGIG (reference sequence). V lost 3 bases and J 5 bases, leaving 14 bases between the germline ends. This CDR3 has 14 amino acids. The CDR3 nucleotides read TGTGCCTGGAGACGTAGAGGGGGTCACAATGAGCAGTTCTTC. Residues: CAWRRRGGHNEQFF.

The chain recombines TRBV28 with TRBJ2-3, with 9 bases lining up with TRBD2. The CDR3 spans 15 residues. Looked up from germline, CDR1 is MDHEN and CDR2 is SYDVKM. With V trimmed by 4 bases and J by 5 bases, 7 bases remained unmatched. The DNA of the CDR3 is TGTGCCAGCAGTTCACCGGGACTAGCAAAAGATACGCAGTATTTT. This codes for CASSSPGLAKDTQYF.

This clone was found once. The DNA for the CDR3 is TGCGCCAGCAGCTTGCCAACGTTCTCGAACACCGGGGAGCTGTTTTTT. It specifies CASSLPTFSNTGELFF. The chain couples TRBV5-1 to TRBJ2-2; D unresolved. Germline CDR1 and CDR2: SGHRS and YFSETQ. Trimming pared 1 base from V and 0 bases from J, leaving 10 bases between. The CDR3 runs to 16 residues.

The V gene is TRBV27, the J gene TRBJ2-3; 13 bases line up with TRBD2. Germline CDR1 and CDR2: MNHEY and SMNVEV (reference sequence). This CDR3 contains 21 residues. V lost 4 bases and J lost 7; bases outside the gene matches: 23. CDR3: CASSSQRDTGLAGALSNTQYF. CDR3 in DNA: TGTGCCAGCAGTTCCCAACGGGACACCGGACTAGCGGGAGCGTTGTCGAATACGCAGTATTTT.

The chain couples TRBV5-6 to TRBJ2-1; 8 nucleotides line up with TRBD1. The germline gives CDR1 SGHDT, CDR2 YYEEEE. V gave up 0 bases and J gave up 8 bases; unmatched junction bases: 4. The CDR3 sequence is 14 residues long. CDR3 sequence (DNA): TGTGCCAGCAGCTTGGTACCAGGGGGCGATGAGCAGTTCTTC. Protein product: CASSLVPGGDEQFF.

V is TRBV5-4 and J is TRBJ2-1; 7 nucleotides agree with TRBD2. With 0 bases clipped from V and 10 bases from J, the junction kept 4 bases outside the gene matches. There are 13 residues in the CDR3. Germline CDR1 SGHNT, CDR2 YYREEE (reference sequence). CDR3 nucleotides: TGTGCCAGCAGCTTGGCCGCTAGCGGAGAGCAGTTCTTC. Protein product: CASSLAASGEQFF.

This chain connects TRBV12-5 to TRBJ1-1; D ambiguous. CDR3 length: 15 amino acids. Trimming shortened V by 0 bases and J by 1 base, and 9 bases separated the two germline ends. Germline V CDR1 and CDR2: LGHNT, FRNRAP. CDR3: CASGLVLTPNTEAFF. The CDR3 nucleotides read TGTGCTAGTGGTTTGGTACTGACTCCGAACACTGAAGCTTTCTTT.

The CDR3 sequence is CASSISQIPGQTYGYTF. DNA for the CDR3: TGTGCCAGTAGTATCTCTCAAATCCCGGGACAGACCTATGGCTACACCTTC. The rearrangement links TRBV19 to TRBJ1-2, with 7 nucleotides matching TRBD1. The CDR3 is 17 residues long. The germline gives CDR1 LNHDA, CDR2 SQIVND (reference sequence). The ends lost 3 bases at V and 4 bases at J; junction bases unmatched: 14.

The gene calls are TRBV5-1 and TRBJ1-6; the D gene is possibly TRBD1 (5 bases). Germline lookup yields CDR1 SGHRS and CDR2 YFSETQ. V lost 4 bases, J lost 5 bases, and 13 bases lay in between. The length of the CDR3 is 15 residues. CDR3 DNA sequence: TGCGCCAGCAGCCAGGGCGGGCAGGATAATTCACCCCTCCACTTT. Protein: CASSQGGQDNSPLHF.

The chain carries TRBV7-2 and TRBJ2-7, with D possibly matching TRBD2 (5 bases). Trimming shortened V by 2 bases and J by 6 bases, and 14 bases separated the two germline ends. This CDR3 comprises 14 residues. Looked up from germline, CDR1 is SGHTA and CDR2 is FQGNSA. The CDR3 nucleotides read TGTGCCAGCAGCTTACTAGCTTTTAACTCCGAGCAGTACTTC. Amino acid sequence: CASSLLAFNSEQYF.

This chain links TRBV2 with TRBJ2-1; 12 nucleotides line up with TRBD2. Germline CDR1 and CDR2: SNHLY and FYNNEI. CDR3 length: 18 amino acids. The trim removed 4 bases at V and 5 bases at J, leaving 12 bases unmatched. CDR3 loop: CASSVEGAGLAGNNEQFF. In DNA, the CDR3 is TGTGCCAGCAGTGTGGAGGGGGCTGGACTAGCGGGAAACAATGAGCAGTTCTTC.

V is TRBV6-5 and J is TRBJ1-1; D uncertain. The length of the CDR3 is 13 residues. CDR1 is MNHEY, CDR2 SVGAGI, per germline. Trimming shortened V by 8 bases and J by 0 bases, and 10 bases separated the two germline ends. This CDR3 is CASFRRMNTEAFF. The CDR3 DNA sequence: TGTGCCAGCTTTCGGAGAATGAACACTGAAGCTTTCTTT.

The CDR3 DNA reads as TGTGCCAGCAGCCCCTTACTTAGCTCCTACGAGCAGTACTTC. It is translated as CASSPLLSSYEQYF. This sequence joins TRBV9 and TRBJ2-7; D uncertain. Germline assignment: CDR1 SGDLS and CDR2 YYNGEE. V lost 4 bases, J lost 0 bases, and 11 bases lay in between. The CDR3 extends over 14 amino acids.